The 9 T cell receptor beta chains presented below share a single source sample, sequenced in a study of control samples from healthy donors and cancer patients. Sequencing was performed with immunoSEQ multiplex PCR; in TCRdb, only in-frame clones are kept and a portion is missing. Among around 180,000 clones listed, 75% to 95% were seen once. Sequenced input: blood. The receptor source for this set is a woman in her thirties or forties in good health.

The V call is TRBV5-1, the J call TRBJ2-6, with D unresolved. The V and J ends lost 0 bases and 0 bases respectively, with 7 bases between them. From germline, CDR1 is SGHRS and CDR2 YFSETQ. The CDR3 runs 16 residues. For the CDR3, the DNA is TGCGCCAGCAGCTTGGCCGATAGCTCTGGGGCCAACGTCCTGACTTTC. It specifies CASSLADSSGANVLTF.

The chain carries TRBV2 and TRBJ1-1, with TRBD1 identical over 7 bases. The CDR3 length is 12 residues. The junction had 5 bases not matched to a gene; V was cut back by 6 bases and J by 7 bases. Germline values: CDR1 SNHLY, CDR2 FYNNEI. This CDR3 reads CASRGQELEAFF. In DNA, the CDR3 is TGTGCCAGCAGAGGACAGGAACTTGAAGCTTTCTTT.

V gene TRBV2 combines with J gene TRBJ1-1; perhaps TRBD1 as D (5 bases). Per germline, CDR1 SNHLY and CDR2 FYNNEI. Trimming took off 3 bases at V and 11 bases at J, with 10 bases between the two ends. The CDR3 sequence is 11 residues long. CDR3 coding DNA: TGTGCCAGCAGTGAGGGGGTCTGGGCTTTCTTT. This encodes CASSEGVWAFF.

The chain uses TRBV15 and TRBJ2-3; D is possibly TRBD1 (6 bases). Trimming shortened V by 1 base and J by 2 bases, and 10 bases separated the two germline ends. Germline loops: CDR1 LNHNV, CDR2 YYDKDF (reference sequence). CDR3 length: 15 residues. This chain's CDR3 is CATSRGTAHTDTQYF. CDR3 DNA: TGTGCCACCAGCAGAGGGACAGCACACACAGATACGCAGTATTTT.

The J gene is TRBJ2-1, the V gene TRBV9; 7 bases map to TRBD1. This CDR3 has 15 residues. Trimming took 4 bases from V and 3 from J; bases not matched to a gene: 7. The V gene's germline CDR1 is SGDLS and CDR2 YYNGEE. CDR3 loop: CASSPGTAVYNEQFF. Here the CDR3 DNA reads TGTGCCAGCAGCCCTGGGACAGCGGTCTACAATGAGCAGTTCTTC.

The gene calls are TRBV18 and TRBJ2-2; TRBD1 matches 8 bases. Germline V lookup: CDR1 KGHSH, CDR2 LQKENI. The CDR3 is made up of 16 amino acids. Losses at the gene ends were 3 bases for V and 1 base for J; bases not matched to a gene: 4. Here the CDR3 reads CASSPATGENTGELFF. As DNA, the CDR3 is TGTGCCAGCTCACCGGCGACAGGGGAGAACACCGGGGAGCTGTTTTTT.

V usage is TRBV5-6 and J usage is TRBJ2-7; D might be TRBD1 (6 bases). The germline gives CDR1 SGHDT, CDR2 YYEEEE. The CDR3 sequence is 13 residues long. The V end was cut by 3 bases, the J end by 6 bases, with 13 bases between. CDR3 in amino acids: CASSSGVRGEQYF. CDR3 nucleotides: TGTGCCAGCAGCTCAGGGGTCCGAGGCGAGCAGTACTTC. The full variable domain, in which reference TRBV5-6 and TRBJ2-7 provide the parts outside the CDR3, is DAGVTQSPTHLIKTRGQQVTLRCSPKSGHDTVSWYQQALGQGPQFIFQYYEEEERQRGNFPDRFSGHQFPNYSSELNVNALLLGDSALYLCASSSGVRGEQYFGPGTRLTVT.

The rearrangement joins TRBV4-2 to TRBJ2-2; possibly TRBD1 for D (5 bases). V gave up 4 bases and J gave up 6 bases, with 12 bases separating them. The CDR3 is 14 amino acids. Germline V gene data show CDR1 as LGHNA and CDR2 as YNFKEQ. The CDR3: CASSLRQIPGELFF. The CDR3 bases are TGTGCCAGCAGCCTGAGACAGATCCCCGGGGAGCTGTTTTTT.

The gene calls are TRBV5-1 and TRBJ1-1, with 10 bases lining up with TRBD1. The CDR3 extends over 15 amino acids. Germline assignment: CDR1 SGHRS and CDR2 YFSETQ. With V trimmed by 8 bases and J by 0 bases, 7 bases remained unmatched. The CDR3 spells CASSGTGDMNTEAFF. The CDR3 nucleotides are TGCGCCAGTAGCGGGACAGGGGATATGAACACTGAAGCTTTCTTT.